The clone carrying this T cell receptor (beta chain) was observed once. The primer mix had 60 Vbeta and 13 Jbeta primers. The protocol was immunoSEQ multiplex PCR, while the TCRdb copy is restricted to in-frame clones and leaves out a portion. The data contain 120,000 to 150,000 clones, 76% of them seen just once; the ten biggest clones take up less than 2%. The sample is drawn from a study of cytomegalovirus exposure and HLA in healthy donors. V lost 4 bases and J lost 6, with 7 bases in between. The germline V gene has CDR1 SGHRS and CDR2 YFSETQ. CDR3 length: 11 amino acids. The origin of this receptor is a man aged 35-49 years in good health and CMV-seronegative. The chain uses TRBV5-1 and TRBJ1-2; D unclear. Sequenced: PBMCs. The CDR3 loop is CASSRGDGYTF. The CDR3 DNA sequence: TGCGCCAGCAGCAGAGGAGATGGCTACACCTTC. Complete variable domain (other parts from reference TRBV5-1 and TRBJ1-2): KAGVTQTPRYLIKTRGQQVTLSCSPISGHRSVSWYQQTPGQGLQFLFEYFSETQRNKGNFPGRFSGRQFSNSRSEMNVSTLELGDSALYLCASSRGDGYTFGSGTRLTVV.